These 3 T cell receptor beta chains share one sample of origin, sequenced in a study of blood T cells in healthy people across ages. Primed by a sample-barcoded 5' primer and a J-beta primer mix, a second PCR proceeded for about 7 to 12 cycles. In TCRdb, the 5' RACE reads were re-called with MiXCR into one record per CDR3 protein. The table lists about 1.4 million distinct CDR3 sequences, 45% to 70% of them singletons. Material: blood. These receptors were collected from a man aged 18 to 35 in good health.

V usage is TRBV29-1 and J usage is TRBJ2-1; D is possibly TRBD1 (6 bases). The V end was cut by 1 base, the J end by 0 bases, with 13 bases between. The germline CDR1 and CDR2 sequences are SQVTM and ANQGSEA. This CDR3 has 16 residues. CDR3 nucleotides: TGCAGCGTTGAAGGCACGACAGGATACTCCTACAATGAGCAGTTCTTC. Translation gives CSVEGTTGYSYNEQFF.

About this clonotype: Without the conserved terminal phenylalanine or tryptophan, this CDR3 likely stems from a read error. V is TRBV12-3 or TRBV12-4 and J is TRBJ2-3, with 9 bases aligning to TRBD2. The CDR3 extends over 17 amino acids. V gave up 7 bases and J gave up 4 bases; unmatched junction bases: 15. The CDR3, as DNA: TGTGCCAGCACCGACGTTGATGGCGGGAGGGATTCAGATACGCAGTATTCT. Protein sequence: CASTDVDGGRDSDTQYS.

This clonotype was seen a few times. The CDR3 spells CASSRSPGAQETQYF. CDR3 in DNA: TGCGCCAGCAGCCGATCTCCAGGGGCCCAAGAGACCCAGTACTTC. The V gene is TRBV4-3, the J gene TRBJ2-5; maybe TRBD1 (6 bases). The CDR3 is 15 residues long. V was trimmed by 4 bases and J by 1 base, leaving 13 bases between them. Germline V lookup: CDR1 LGHNA, CDR2 YSLEER.